This T cell receptor (beta chain) was sequenced for a study of T-cell reconstitution after alpha-beta-depleted transplantation in children. CDR1 DFQATT and CDR2 SNEGSKA come from the germline V gene (reference sequence). This CDR3 comprises 12 residues. Regarding this clonotype: Its cognate antigen is unknown. A junction end diverges from the germline sequence, so it may reflect a read error.

Preparation of the TCRbeta library was carried out with unique molecular identifiers. Via MiXCR, TCRdb re-called the PCR reads, giving one row per CDR3 protein. The sample consists of hundreds of thousands of distinct CDR3 sequences, approximately 14% of them appearing once. Study-wide points: Surviving recipient cells, namely T cells and thymic progenitors, were the source of high day-60 TCRbeta diversity in some patients. Expanded graft clones, several hundred of them, were reportedly the source of alpha-beta T cells about two months after transplant. Newly generated T cells supplied most T-cell counts and diversity one year post-transplant.

Here the sequenced sample was PBMCs, taken before TCRalphabeta/CD19-depleted stem cell transplant. This TCR was recovered from a girl aged 2 to 9 with congenital amegakaryocytic thrombocytopenia, due to receive a stem cell transplant. The V and J genes are TRBV20-1 and TRBJ1-2; D is undetermined. CDR3: CGASSENYGYTF. The CDR3 DNA is TGCGGTGCTAGTTCGGAGAACTATGGCTACACCTTC.